These T cell receptor beta chains were read from a single sample in a study of beta chain features in type 1 diabetes. Assay used: immunoSEQ multiplex PCR; TCRdb lists only in-frame clones, some missing. The data contain a few hundred thousand clones, 9.5% to 10% of them singletons. Sequencing was done on a sample of central memory CD4+ T cells from blood. These receptors came from a man between 25 and 39 years old with type 1 diabetes. CDR3s include the opening cysteine and the closing phenylalanine or tryptophan. The D gene is left open where the match is weak. Some rows mark clone size as missing; the rest say once, few, many or name a class of expanded clone.

V: TRBV7-9; size: few; D: -; J: TRBJ1-4; DNA: TGTGCCAGCAGCTTAGGGGCCGAGGGAAAACTGTTTTTT; CDR3: CASSLGAEGKLFF
V: TRBV10-3; size: -; D: -; J: TRBJ1-1; DNA: TGTGCCTCTAGACAGGACCCGAACACTGAAGCTTTCTTT; CDR3: CASRQDPNTEAFF
V: TRBV5-4; size: -; D: -; J: TRBJ2-3; DNA: TGTGCCAGCAGCTTGGCCGGCCCAGATACGCAGTATTTT; CDR3: CASSLAGPDTQYF
V: TRBV28; size: few; D: TRBD1; J: TRBJ2-1; DNA: TGTGCCAGCAGCTCCGGCGGGACAGGGCTTAATGAGCAGTTCTTC; CDR3: CASSSGGTGLNEQFF
V: TRBV19; size: -; D: TRBD2; J: TRBJ2-1; DNA: TGTGCCAGTAGTATAAGGACTAGCGGGAGGGCTAGCTCCTACAATGAGCAGTTCTTC; CDR3: CASSIRTSGRASSYNEQFF
V: TRBV2; size: few; D: TRBD1; J: TRBJ1-5; DNA: TGTGCCAGCAGTCCAACAGGGGATCAGCCCCAGCATTTT; CDR3: CASSPTGDQPQHF
V: TRBV7-3; size: -; D: TRBD1; J: TRBJ2-4; DNA: TGTGCCAGCAGCCCACAGGGACAGGGGGCGGGCATTCAGTACTTC; CDR3: CASSPQGQGAGIQYF
V: TRBV14; size: few; D: -; J: TRBJ2-5; DNA: TGTGCCACGGGGCGCCGGGACGGGGAGACCCAGTACTTC; CDR3: CATGRRDGETQYF
V: TRBV9; size: few; D: -; J: TRBJ2-3; DNA: TGTGCCAGCAGCTTATCCCCAGCAGGGACGGCAGATACGCAGTATTTT; CDR3: CASSLSPAGTADTQYF
V: TRBV6-4; size: -; D: -; J: TRBJ1-1; DNA: TGTGCCAGCAGCCGGGAGGAGAACACTGAAGCTTTCTTT; CDR3: CASSREENTEAFF
V: TRBV4-3; size: -; D: TRBD1; J: TRBJ1-4; DNA: TGCGCCAGCAGCCAAGGGGTGTCCGGGACAGCAACTAATGAAAAACTGTTTTTT; CDR3: CASSQGVSGTATNEKLFF
V: TRBV2; size: -; D: -; J: TRBJ1-1; DNA: TGTGCCAGCAGTGGGGGAGCTGAAGCTTTCTTT; CDR3: CASSGGAEAFF
V: TRBV28; size: few; D: TRBD2; J: TRBJ2-7; DNA: TGTGCCAGCACTAGCGGGAGGGCCGCCTACGAGCAGTACTTC; CDR3: CASTSGRAAYEQYF
V: TRBV28; size: -; D: -; J: TRBJ2-1; DNA: TGTGCCAGCAGTTTGCTTTCGACAGAAACCTACAATGAGCAGTTCTTC; CDR3: CASSLLSTETYNEQFF
V: TRBV6-6; size: -; D: -; J: TRBJ2-7; DNA: TGTGCCAGCGCCGGGGGCCTCGCCTACGAGCAGTACTTC; CDR3: CASAGGLAYEQYF
V: TRBV4-2; size: -; D: TRBD1; J: TRBJ1-2; DNA: TGTGCCAGCAGCCACGGGACAGGCTATGGCTACACCTTC; CDR3: CASSHGTGYGYTF